Shown below are 14 T cell receptor beta chains from a single sample sequenced in a study of T cell repertoires in cytomegalovirus infection. TCRdb reprocessed the reads via MiXCR and lists one record per CDR3 protein. The sample lists about 240,000 distinct CDR3 sequences, around 12% occurring once. Sequencing used PBMCs. These receptor sequences come from a human donor in good health (CMV status not recorded). Some clones in this sample may be carry-over from other donors' samples.

This chain uses TRBV5-5 with TRBJ2-1; D remains ambiguous. Germline CDR1 reads SGHKS; CDR2 reads YYEKEE (reference sequence). This CDR3 contains 15 residues. Between the trimmed V and J ends, which lost 1 base and 0 bases, there was a span of 8 bases. The CDR3 sequence: CASSLSESSYNEQFF. Written as DNA, the CDR3 is TGTGCCAGCAGCTTGTCCGAAAGCTCCTACAATGAGCAGTTCTTC.

This clonotype came up many times. The CDR3 DNA reads TGTGCCAGCAGCTTAGTGGCCAGAGACAGACAAGAGACCCAGTACTTC. Its translation: CASSLVARDRQETQYF. This sequence joins TRBV7-8 and TRBJ2-5, with a tentative D call TRBD1 (5 bases). Germline V gives CDR1 SGHVS, CDR2 FQNEAQ. The CDR3 totals 16 residues. Trimming removed 1 base at V and 2 bases at J, with 14 bases between.

To note about this clonotype: A much more abundant neighbour one base away suggests this may be a read error. No conserved phenylalanine or tryptophan is present at the end of the CDR3, so a read error is the likely explanation. The V gene is TRBV7-2, the J gene TRBJ2-3; D is possibly TRBD2 (5 bases). Trimming removed 5 bases at V and 1 base at J, with 16 bases between. This CDR3 has 16 amino acids. CDR1 and CDR2 (germline): SGHTA, FQGNSA. This CDR3 is CASSNRGGSGTDTQYS. CDR3 DNA sequence: TGTGCCAGCAGCAACCGCGGAGGTTCTGGCACAGATACGCAGTATTCT.

This clonotype has more than one count but fewer than ten. This chain links TRBV20-1 with TRBJ2-7; D might be TRBD1 (5 bases). Deletions cut 0 bases from V and 2 bases from J, with 11 bases between. The CDR3 length is 14 residues. The germline V gene has CDR1 DFQATT and CDR2 SNEGSKA (reference sequence). In nucleotides, the CDR3 is TGCAGTGCTAGAGACCCCACAGGAACCTACGAGCAGTACTTC. It specifies CSARDPTGTYEQYF.

This clonotype was picked up many times. The chain recombines TRBV6-5 with TRBJ2-1; possible D gene TRBD2, 5 bases. Germline CDR1 and CDR2: MNHEY and SVGAGI. The V and J ends lost 0 bases and 2 bases respectively, with 11 bases between them. The CDR3 loop spans 16 amino acids. The CDR3 sequence is CASSYSSGRAYNEQFF. The CDR3 DNA sequence: TGTGCCAGCAGTTACTCGAGTGGGCGGGCCTACAATGAGCAGTTCTTC.

Only a few counts were recorded for this clonotype. CDR3 DNA sequence: TGTGCCAGCAGCTTGCGGTTCAATGAGCAGTTCTTC. Amino acids: CASSLRFNEQFF. The chain couples TRBV5-4 to TRBJ2-1; D not resolved. The V gene's germline CDR1 is SGHNT and CDR2 YYREEE (reference sequence). V was trimmed by 1 base and J by 6 bases, leaving 5 bases between them. The CDR3 runs to 12 residues.

The gene calls are TRBV28 and TRBJ2-7, with TRBD2 as a possible D gene (5 bases). This CDR3 region has 15 residues. Germline V gives CDR1 MDHEN, CDR2 SYDVKM. Trimming took off 6 bases at V and 2 bases at J, with 17 bases between the two ends. The DNA for the CDR3 is TGTGCCAGCAGCCAATATCTGGACGGGACCTACGAGCAGTACTTC. This sequence encodes CASSQYLDGTYEQYF.

This clonotype occurred a few times. The chain combines TRBV5-1 with TRBJ2-3; possible D gene TRBD1, 6 bases. The V gene's germline CDR1 is SGHRS and CDR2 YFSETQ. V was shortened by 3 bases and J by 2 bases, with 22 bases between the two germline ends. The CDR3 loop spans 18 amino acids. Here the CDR3 reads CASSSSSTTGPPTDTQYF. CDR3 nucleotides: TGCGCCAGCAGCTCGTCCTCTACCACAGGGCCCCCCACAGATACGCAGTATTTT.

This clonotype was counted between two and nine times. The J gene is TRBJ2-2, the V gene TRBV5-1; 14 nucleotides agree with TRBD2. The germline gives CDR1 SGHRS, CDR2 YFSETQ. With V trimmed by 6 bases and J by 7 bases, 5 bases remained unmatched. The CDR3 totals 15 residues. CDR3: CASIPGLAGGGELFF. CDR3 sequence (DNA): TGCGCCAGCATTCCCGGACTAGCGGGAGGCGGGGAGCTGTTTTTT. Looking up the rest from reference TRBV5-1 and TRBJ2-2 gives the full variable domain: KAGVTQTPRYLIKTRGQQVTLSCSPISGHRSVSWYQQTPGQGLQFLFEYFSETQRNKGNFPGRFSGRQFSNSRSEMNVSTLELGDSALYLCASIPGLAGGGELFFGEGSRLTVL.

This clonotype was detected many times. The chain is built from TRBV11-2 and TRBJ1-5; tentative D call: TRBD1 (6 bases). V dropped 1 base and J dropped 1 base, with 8 bases sitting between them. The CDR3 length is 15 residues. Per germline, CDR1 SGHAT and CDR2 FQNNGV. The CDR3 nucleotides read TGTGCCAGCAGCTTAGCTGGACAGAGCAATCAGCCCCAGCATTTT. This gives the protein CASSLAGQSNQPQHF.

There are many counts of this clonotype. V is TRBV7-2 and J is TRBJ1-3; D call uncertain. This CDR3 has 18 residues. The germline V gene has CDR1 SGHTA and CDR2 FQGNSA. V was trimmed by 1 base and J by 5 bases, leaving 21 bases between them. CDR3 coding DNA: TGTGCCAGCAGCTTAGTTTCCGCGGGCGTTGGGGATCGAAACACCATATATTTT. Translation gives CASSLVSAGVGDRNTIYF.

The chain couples TRBV7-9 to TRBJ2-2, with D uncertain. CDR3 size: 14 residues. V was pared by 5 bases and J by 6 bases, with 13 bases between. Germline V gene sequence: CDR1 SEHNR, CDR2 FQNEAQ (reference sequence). CDR3 amino acids: CASSLNLAPGELFF. The CDR3 DNA reads as TGTGCCAGCAGCCTAAATTTGGCTCCCGGGGAGCTGTTTTTT.

V and J are TRBV19 and TRBJ2-1; D perhaps matches TRBD1 (6 bases). The V gene's germline CDR1 is LNHDA and CDR2 SQIVND (reference sequence). V lost 4 bases, J lost 7 bases, and 11 bases lay in between. This CDR3 is built from 13 residues. CDR3 sequence reads: CASSTTRGNEQFF. DNA for the CDR3: TGTGCCAGTAGTACTACCAGGGGAAATGAGCAGTTCTTC.

The chain links TRBV19 to TRBJ1-2, with D perhaps matching TRBD1 (6 bases). CDR3 size: 15 residues. The V end lost 0 bases, the J end lost 4 bases, and 12 bases lay between the germline ends. The V gene's germline CDR1 is LNHDA and CDR2 SQIVND (reference sequence). The CDR3 bases are TGTGCCAGTAGTATAGATCGGACAGCGCCCTATGGCTACACCTTC. Translating gives CASSIDRTAPYGYTF.